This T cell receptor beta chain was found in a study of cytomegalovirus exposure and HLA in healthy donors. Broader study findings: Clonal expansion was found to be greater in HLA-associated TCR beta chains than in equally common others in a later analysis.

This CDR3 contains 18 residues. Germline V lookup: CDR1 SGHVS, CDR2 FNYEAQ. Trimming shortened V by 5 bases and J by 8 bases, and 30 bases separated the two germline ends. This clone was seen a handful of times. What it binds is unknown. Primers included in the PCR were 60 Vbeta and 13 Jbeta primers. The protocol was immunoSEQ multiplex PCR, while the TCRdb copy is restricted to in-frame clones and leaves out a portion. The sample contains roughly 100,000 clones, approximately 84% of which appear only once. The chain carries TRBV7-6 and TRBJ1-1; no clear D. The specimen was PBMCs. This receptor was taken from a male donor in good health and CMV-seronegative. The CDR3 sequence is CASSPFNYIDGSDAEAFF. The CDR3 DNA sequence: TGTGCCAGCAGCCCTTTTAATTACATTGATGGCAGCGACGCCGAAGCTTTCTTT.